This T cell receptor beta chain is drawn from a study of OX40 agonist ivuxolimab in advanced cancers. The CDR3 is made up of 15 amino acids. Germline CDR1 is SGHRS and CDR2 is YFSETQ. With 4 bases clipped from V and 1 base from J, the junction kept 7 bases outside the gene matches. Produced via immunoSEQ multiplex PCR; TCRdb's table is partial and in-frame only. The sample lists about 96,000 clones, roughly 80% occurring once. Broader study findings: Some patients without response likewise showed low normalized clonal expansion. Both blood CD4+ and CD8+ T cells showed clonal growth by week 6 at 0.1 to 3.0 mg/kg.

Concerning this clone itself: Its cognate antigen is unknown.

This TCR derives from an adult with an advanced solid tumor such as melanoma, head and neck, liver or kidney cancer. The chain has TRBV5-1 and TRBJ1-1, with 7 bases identical to TRBD1. The material was CD4+ or CD8+ T cells sorted from blood, obtained in a trial of the OX40 agonist ivuxolimab. The CDR3 sequence: CASSLPGQPNTEAFF. In DNA, the CDR3 is TGCGCCAGCAGCCTGCCGGGACAGCCGAACACTGAAGCTTTCTTT.